This T cell receptor (beta chain) was documented in a study of human T cells and chemical hapten exposure. MiXCR, run by TCRdb on the RACE reads, gives a single entry per CDR3 protein. This table has 45,000 or so distinct CDR3 sequences, almost 4.5% appearing once. As to time point: healthy volunteer bleed at 2 weeks. Blood, whole and unfractionated, served as the source for total RNA extraction. The CDR3 has 15 residues. Germline V gene sequence: CDR1 SGHKS, CDR2 YYEKEE (reference sequence). The junction had 2 bases not matched to a gene; V was cut back by 0 bases and J by 3 bases. This clonotype has at least ten counts.

The chain links TRBV5-5 to TRBJ1-4, with 7 bases matching TRBD1. The sequencing input was whole blood. The receptor's source is a human donor in good health. Some clones in this sample may be carry-over from other donors' samples. The CDR3 loop is CASSLAGTANEKLFF. The CDR3 coding sequence is TGTGCCAGCAGCTTGGCCGGGACAGCTAATGAAAAACTGTTTTTT.